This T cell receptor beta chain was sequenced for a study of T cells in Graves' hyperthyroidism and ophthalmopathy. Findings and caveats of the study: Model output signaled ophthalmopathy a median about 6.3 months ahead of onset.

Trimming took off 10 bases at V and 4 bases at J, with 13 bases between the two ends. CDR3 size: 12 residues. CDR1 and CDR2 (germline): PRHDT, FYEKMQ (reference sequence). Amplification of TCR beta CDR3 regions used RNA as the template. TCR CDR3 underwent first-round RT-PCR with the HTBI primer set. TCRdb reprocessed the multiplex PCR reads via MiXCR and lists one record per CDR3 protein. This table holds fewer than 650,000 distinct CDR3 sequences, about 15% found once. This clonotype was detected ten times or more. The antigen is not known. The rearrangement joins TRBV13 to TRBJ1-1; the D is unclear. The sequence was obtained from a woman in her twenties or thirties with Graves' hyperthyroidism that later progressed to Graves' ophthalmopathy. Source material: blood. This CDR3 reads CATSGVSTEAFF. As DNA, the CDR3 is TGTGCCACCTCGGGTGTGAGCACTGAAGCTTTCTTT.